This T cell receptor (beta chain) was captured by sequencing in a study of beta chain features in type 1 diabetes. About the study: The study examined roughly 110,000,000 sorted cells across all samples. Study-wide findings and caveats: In the patient group, naive, central memory and Treg TCRB repertoires seemed more alike than in the healthy donor group. Significant though moderate, a shortening of TCRB CDR3s appeared in all four CD4+ subsets of Type 1 diabetes patients.

In its sample, this clone was seen a few times. Its antigen is undetermined. The germline V gene has CDR1 SEHNR and CDR2 FQNEAQ (reference sequence). CDR3 length equals 15 residues. V gave up 5 bases and J gave up 3 bases; unmatched junction bases: 5. The investigators reverse transcribed all of the isolated RNA, so they sequenced expressed TCRB transcripts. The data were produced by immunoSEQ multiplex PCR, yet TCRdb's version contains in-frame clones alone and is incomplete. The data show hundreds of thousands of clones, around an eighth seen once. Sequenced input: naive CD4+ T cells from blood. The TCR sequence derives from a young man with type 1 diabetes. The chain links TRBV7-9 to TRBJ1-4; TRBD1 matches 8 bases. CDR3: CASSPSGQANEKLFF. CDR3 sequence (DNA): TGTGCCAGCAGCCCATCGGGACAGGCTAATGAAAAACTGTTTTTT.